The entry below gives a single T cell receptor beta chain sequence along with its context. The V gene's germline CDR1 is LNHDA and CDR2 SQIVND (reference sequence). V lost 4 bases and J lost 4, with 13 bases in between. The CDR3 is made up of 14 amino acids. The data were obtained in a study of T cells in localized non-small cell lung cancer. Generated by immunoSEQ multiplex PCR, the TCRdb table keeps only in-frame clones and is missing some. The table lists more than 20,000 clones, 88% of them singletons. This TCR came from a man aged 40 to 69 with stage II lung adenocarcinoma. V gene TRBV19 combines with J gene TRBJ1-2; D gene ambiguous. Sequencing used PBMCs, obtained before any cancer treatment. In nucleotides, the CDR3 is TGTGCCAGTAGTAAGACTCTCGAGGGCTATGGCTACACCTTC. It specifies CASSKTLEGYGYTF.